This T cell receptor beta chain was recorded in a study of CD8 T cells in Susac syndrome. Across the whole study: Patients with Susac syndrome who were sequenced included more than 5 with active disease and 8 or 9 in remission.

This CDR3 is built from 14 residues. V shed 5 bases and J shed 1 base, with 10 bases lying between them. Germline CDR1 and CDR2: SGHAT and FQNNGV. Random hexamers were used to reverse transcribe an amount of about 0.5 to 1 ug RNA. One entry per CDR3 protein, called by TCRdb with MiXCR from the immunoSEQ multiplex PCR reads. The table includes under 150,000 distinct CDR3 sequences, approximately 96% detected once. This clonotype was found once. Sequencing targeted TCR beta in T cells from blood (CD8+ and CD4+). The Susac syndrome patients fit the recently defined diagnostic criteria for definite or probable disease. While CD8+ and CD4+ T cells were isolated negatively, TEMRA cells were enriched by FACS.

The chain couples TRBV11-2 to TRBJ2-3; D is ambiguous. This receptor was identified in a human donor with Susac syndrome. The sequenced material came from CD4+ T cells from PBMCs. The CDR3 spells CASSAWRRTDTQYF. Here the CDR3 DNA reads TGTGCCAGCAGCGCCTGGCGGCGCACAGATACGCAGTATTTT.